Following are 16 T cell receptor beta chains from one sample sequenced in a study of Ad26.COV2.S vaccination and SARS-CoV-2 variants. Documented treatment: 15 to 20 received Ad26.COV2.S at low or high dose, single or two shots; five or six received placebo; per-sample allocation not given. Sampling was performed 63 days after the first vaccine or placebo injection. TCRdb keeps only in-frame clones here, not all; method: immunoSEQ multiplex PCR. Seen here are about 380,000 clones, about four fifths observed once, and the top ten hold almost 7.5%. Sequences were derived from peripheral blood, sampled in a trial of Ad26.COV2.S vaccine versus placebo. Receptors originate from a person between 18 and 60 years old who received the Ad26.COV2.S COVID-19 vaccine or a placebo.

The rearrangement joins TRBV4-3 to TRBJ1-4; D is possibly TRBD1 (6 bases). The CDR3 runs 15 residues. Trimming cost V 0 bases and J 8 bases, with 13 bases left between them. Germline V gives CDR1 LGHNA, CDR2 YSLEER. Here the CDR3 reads CASSQEPQGREKLFF. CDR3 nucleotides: TGCGCCAGCAGCCAAGAACCCCAGGGGAGGGAAAAACTGTTTTTT.

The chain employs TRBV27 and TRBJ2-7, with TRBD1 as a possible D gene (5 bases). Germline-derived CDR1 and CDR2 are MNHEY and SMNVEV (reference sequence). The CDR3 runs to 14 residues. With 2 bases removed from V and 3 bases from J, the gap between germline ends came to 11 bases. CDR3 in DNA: TGTGCCAGCAGTTTACAGGGTAACATCTACGAGCAGTACTTC. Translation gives CASSLQGNIYEQYF.

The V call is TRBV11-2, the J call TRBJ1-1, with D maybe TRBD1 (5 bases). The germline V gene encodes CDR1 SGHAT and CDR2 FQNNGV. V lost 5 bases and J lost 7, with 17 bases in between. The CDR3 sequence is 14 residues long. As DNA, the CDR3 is TGTGCCAGCAGCCCGGGGCGCGCGCGAAGTGAAGCTTTCTTT. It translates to CASSPGRARSEAFF. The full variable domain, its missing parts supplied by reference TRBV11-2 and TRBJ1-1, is EAGVAQSPRYKIIEKRQSVAFWCNPISGHATLYWYQQILGQGPKLLIQFQNNGVVDDSQLPKDRFSAERLKGVDSTLKIQPAKLEDSAVYLCASSPGRARSEAFFGQGTRLTVV.

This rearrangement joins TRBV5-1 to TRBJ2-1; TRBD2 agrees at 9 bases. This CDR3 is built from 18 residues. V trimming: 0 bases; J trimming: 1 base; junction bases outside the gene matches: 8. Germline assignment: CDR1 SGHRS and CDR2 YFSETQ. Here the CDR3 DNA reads TGCGCCAGCAGCTTGGAAACGGCTAGCGGGACTTCCTACAATGAGCAGTTCTTC. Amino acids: CASSLETASGTSYNEQFF.

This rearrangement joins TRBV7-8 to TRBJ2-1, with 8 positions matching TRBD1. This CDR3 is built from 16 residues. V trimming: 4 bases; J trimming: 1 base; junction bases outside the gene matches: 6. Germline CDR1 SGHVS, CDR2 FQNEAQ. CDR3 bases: TGTGCCAGCAGCTCCCGGGACAGGCTTTCCTACAATGAGCAGTTCTTC. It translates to CASSSRDRLSYNEQFF.

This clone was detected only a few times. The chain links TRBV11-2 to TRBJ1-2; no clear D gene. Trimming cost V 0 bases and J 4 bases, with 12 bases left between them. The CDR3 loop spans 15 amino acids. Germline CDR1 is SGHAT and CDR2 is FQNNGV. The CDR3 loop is CASSLDMMQAYGYTF. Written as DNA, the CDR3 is TGTGCCAGCAGCTTAGATATGATGCAAGCCTATGGCTACACCTTC.

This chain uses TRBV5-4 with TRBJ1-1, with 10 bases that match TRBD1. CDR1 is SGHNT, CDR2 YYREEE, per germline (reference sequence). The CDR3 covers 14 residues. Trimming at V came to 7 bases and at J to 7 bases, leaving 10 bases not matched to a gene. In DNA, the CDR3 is TGTGCCAGCGGCAGACAGGGGGCAGGGAGTGAAGCTTTCTTT. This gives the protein CASGRQGAGSEAFF.

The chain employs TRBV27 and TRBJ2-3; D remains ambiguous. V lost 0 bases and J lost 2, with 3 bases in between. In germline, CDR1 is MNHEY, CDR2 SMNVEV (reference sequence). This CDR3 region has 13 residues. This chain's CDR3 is CASSLSSTDTQYF. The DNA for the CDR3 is TGTGCCAGCAGTTTATCCTCCACAGATACGCAGTATTTT.

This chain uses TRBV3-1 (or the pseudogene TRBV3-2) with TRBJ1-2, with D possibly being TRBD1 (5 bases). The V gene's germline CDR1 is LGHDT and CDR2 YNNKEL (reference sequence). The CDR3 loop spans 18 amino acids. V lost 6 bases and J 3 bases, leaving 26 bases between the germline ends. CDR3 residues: CASSQLGMGVRMDYGYTF. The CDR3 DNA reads TGTGCCAGCAGTCAGCTGGGTATGGGGGTAAGAATGGACTATGGCTACACCTTC.

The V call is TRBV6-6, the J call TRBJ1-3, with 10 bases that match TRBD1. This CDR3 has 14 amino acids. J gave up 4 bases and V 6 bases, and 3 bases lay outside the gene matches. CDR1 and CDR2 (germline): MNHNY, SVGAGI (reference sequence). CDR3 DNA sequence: TGTGCCAGCAGCCTGGGACAGGGGGGAAACACCATATATTTT. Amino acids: CASSLGQGGNTIYF.

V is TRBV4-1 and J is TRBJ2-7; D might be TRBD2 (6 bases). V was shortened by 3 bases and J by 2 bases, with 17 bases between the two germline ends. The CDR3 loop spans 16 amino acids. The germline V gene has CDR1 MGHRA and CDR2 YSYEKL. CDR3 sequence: CASSHPSGSSPYEQYF. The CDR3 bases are TGCGCCAGCAGCCATCCCTCCGGGAGTTCTCCCTACGAGCAGTACTTC.

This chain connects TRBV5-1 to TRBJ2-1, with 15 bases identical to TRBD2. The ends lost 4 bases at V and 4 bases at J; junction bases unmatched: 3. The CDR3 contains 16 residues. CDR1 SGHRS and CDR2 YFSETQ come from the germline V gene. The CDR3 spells CASSQGTSGGYNEQFF. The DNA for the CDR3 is TGCGCCAGCAGCCAAGGGACTAGCGGGGGGTACAATGAGCAGTTCTTC.

Written as DNA, the CDR3 is TGTGCCAGCAGCGGACAGGGGATGAAGTATGGCTACACCTTC. It translates to CASSGQGMKYGYTF. This chain links TRBV6-6 with TRBJ1-2, with 9 bases fitting TRBD1. The CDR3 contains 14 residues. The V and J ends lost 6 bases and 5 bases, in that order; junction bases with no gene match: 7. Germline CDR1 MNHNY, CDR2 SVGAGI (reference sequence).

DNA of the CDR3: TGTGCCAGCAGCTTTACAGGGCTGAACACTGAAGCTTTCTTT. This codes for CASSFTGLNTEAFF. The chain recombines TRBV11-2 with TRBJ1-1, with D perhaps TRBD1 (6 bases). The V end was cut by 3 bases, the J end by 0 bases, with 8 bases between. Germline CDR1 and CDR2: SGHAT and FQNNGV. The CDR3 totals 14 residues.

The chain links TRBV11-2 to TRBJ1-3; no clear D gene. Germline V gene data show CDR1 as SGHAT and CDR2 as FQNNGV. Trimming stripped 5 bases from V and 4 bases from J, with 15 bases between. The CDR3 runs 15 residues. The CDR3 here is CASSPARRAGNTIYF. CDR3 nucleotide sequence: TGTGCCAGCAGCCCAGCAAGGCGGGCCGGAAACACCATATATTTT.

The CDR3 reads CASSPSGTGRSYGYTF. Here the CDR3 DNA reads TGTGCCAGTAGTCCCTCCGGGACAGGACGATCCTATGGCTACACCTTC. V is TRBV19 and J is TRBJ1-2; 8 bases fit TRBD1. The length of the CDR3 is 16 residues. V gave up 5 bases and J gave up 4 bases; unmatched junction bases: 12. Germline-derived CDR1 and CDR2 are LNHDA and SQIVND (reference sequence).